This T cell receptor beta chain emerged from a study of CD8+ T cells in alopecia areata. General study results and limits: Numerous clones, expanded in lesions, remained in scalp and blood during tofacitinib. Uncertainty about whether baseline CD8+ expansion is linked to response remains, with one nonresponder. Normal skin's resident alphabeta T cells are also sequenced in scalp samples.

Treatment described: oral pan-JAK inhibitor, 5-10 mg twice daily. In regard to this clone: The antigen is not known.

It was cDNA, reverse transcribed from extracted RNA, that served as the sequencing template. Using immunoSEQ multiplex PCR, the repertoire was profiled, and TCRdb retains in-frame clones only, with some absent. Of over 100,000 clones listed, 50% to 75% are singletons. The CDR3 runs 16 residues. Germline V gene sequence: CDR1 LGHNA, CDR2 YSLEER. Trimming removed 0 bases at V and 0 bases at J, with 10 bases between. The clonotype comes from a human donor with alopecia areata. The sample consisted of CD8+ T cells sorted from blood, taken at week 24, from a patient treated with tofacitinib. The rearrangement links TRBV4-3 to TRBJ2-3; TRBD1 is a possible D gene (5 bases). CDR3 bases: TGCGCCAGCAGCCAAGAAGGAGCAGGGAGCACAGATACGCAGTATTTT. It yields the protein CASSQEGAGSTDTQYF.